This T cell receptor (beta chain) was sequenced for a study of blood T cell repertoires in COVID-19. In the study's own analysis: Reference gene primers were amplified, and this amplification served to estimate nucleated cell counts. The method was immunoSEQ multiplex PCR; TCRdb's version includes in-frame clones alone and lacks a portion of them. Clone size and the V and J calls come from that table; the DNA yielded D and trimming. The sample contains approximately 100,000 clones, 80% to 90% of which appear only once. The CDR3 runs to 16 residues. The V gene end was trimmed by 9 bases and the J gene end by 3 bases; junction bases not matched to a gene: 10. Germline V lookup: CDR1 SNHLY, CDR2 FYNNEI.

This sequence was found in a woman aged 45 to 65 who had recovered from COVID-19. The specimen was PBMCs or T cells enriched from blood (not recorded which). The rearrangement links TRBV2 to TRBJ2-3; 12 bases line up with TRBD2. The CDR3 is CARGRTSGVITDTQYF. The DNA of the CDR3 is TGTGCCAGAGGGAGGACTAGCGGGGTGATTACAGATACGCAGTATTTT.